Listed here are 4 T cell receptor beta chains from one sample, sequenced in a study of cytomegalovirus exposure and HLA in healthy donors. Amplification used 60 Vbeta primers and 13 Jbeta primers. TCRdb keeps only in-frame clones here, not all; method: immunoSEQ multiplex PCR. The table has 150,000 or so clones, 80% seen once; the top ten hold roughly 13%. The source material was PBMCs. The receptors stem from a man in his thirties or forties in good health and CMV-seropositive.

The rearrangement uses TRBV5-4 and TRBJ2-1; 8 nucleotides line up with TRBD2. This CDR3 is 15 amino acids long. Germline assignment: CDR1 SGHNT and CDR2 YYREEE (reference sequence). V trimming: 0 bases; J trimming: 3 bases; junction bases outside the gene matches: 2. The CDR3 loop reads CASSLALAGYNEQFF. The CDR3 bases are TGTGCCAGCAGCTTGGCCCTAGCGGGCTACAATGAGCAGTTCTTC.

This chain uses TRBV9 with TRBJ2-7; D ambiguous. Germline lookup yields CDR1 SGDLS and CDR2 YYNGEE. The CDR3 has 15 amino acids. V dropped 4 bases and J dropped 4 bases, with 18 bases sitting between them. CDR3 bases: TGTGCCAGCAGCCCCCGTAGAGTGACAAGTTACGAGCAGTACTTC. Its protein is CASSPRRVTSYEQYF.

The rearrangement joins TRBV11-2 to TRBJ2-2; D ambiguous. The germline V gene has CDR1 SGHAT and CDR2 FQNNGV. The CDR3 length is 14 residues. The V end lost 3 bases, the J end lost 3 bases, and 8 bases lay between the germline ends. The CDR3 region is CASSLSTYTGELFF. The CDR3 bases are TGTGCCAGCAGCTTGTCCACTTACACCGGGGAGCTGTTTTTT.

The DNA for the CDR3 is TGTGCCAGCAGCAAAGTACGTGAGCGGGAGGGTACCTACGAGCAGTACTTC. Translated, it gives CASSKVREREGTYEQYF. This sequence joins TRBV21-1 and TRBJ2-7; TRBD2, as called in the table, went unchecked against the DNA. TRBV21-1 is a known pseudogene. This CDR3 spans 17 amino acids.